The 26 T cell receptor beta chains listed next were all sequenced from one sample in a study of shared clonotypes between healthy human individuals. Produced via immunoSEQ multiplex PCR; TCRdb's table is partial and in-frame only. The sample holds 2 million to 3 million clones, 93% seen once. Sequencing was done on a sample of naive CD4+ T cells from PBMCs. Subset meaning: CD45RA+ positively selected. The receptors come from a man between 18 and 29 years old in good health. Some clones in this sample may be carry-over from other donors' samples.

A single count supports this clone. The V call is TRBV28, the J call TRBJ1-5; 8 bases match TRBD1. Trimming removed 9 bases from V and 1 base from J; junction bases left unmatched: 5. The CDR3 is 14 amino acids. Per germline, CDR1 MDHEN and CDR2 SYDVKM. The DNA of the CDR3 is TGTGCCAGTGACAGGGGCGAAAGCAATCAGCCCCAGCATTTT. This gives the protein CASDRGESNQPQHF.

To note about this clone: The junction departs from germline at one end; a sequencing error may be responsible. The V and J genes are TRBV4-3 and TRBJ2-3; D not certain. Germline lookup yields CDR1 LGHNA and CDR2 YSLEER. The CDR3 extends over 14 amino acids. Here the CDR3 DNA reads TGCGCCAGCGGCCATGTCAGGAGCACAGATACGCAGTATTTT. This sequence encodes CASGHVRSTDTQYF.

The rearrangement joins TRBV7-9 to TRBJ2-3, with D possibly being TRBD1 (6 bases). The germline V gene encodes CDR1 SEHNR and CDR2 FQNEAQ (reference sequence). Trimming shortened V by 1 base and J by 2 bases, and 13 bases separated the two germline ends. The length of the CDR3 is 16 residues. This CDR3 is CASSLGNRAPTDTQYF. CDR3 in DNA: TGTGCCAGCAGCTTAGGGAACAGGGCTCCCACAGATACGCAGTATTTT.

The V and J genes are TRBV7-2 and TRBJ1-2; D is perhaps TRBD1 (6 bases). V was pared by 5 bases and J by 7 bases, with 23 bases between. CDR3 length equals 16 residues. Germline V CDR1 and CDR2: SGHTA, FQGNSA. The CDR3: CASSALNRELSSGYTF. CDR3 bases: TGTGCCAGCAGCGCATTAAACAGGGAACTCTCCTCTGGCTACACCTTC.

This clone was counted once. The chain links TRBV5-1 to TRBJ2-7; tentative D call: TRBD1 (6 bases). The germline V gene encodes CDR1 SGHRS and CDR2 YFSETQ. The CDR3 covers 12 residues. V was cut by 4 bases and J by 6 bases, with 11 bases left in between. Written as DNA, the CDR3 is TGCGCCAGCAGCGGGCAGGGGTCCGAGCAGTACTTC. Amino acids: CASSGQGSEQYF. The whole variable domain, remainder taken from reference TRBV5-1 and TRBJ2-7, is KAGVTQTPRYLIKTRGQQVTLSCSPISGHRSVSWYQQTPGQGLQFLFEYFSETQRNKGNFPGRFSGRQFSNSRSEMNVSTLELGDSALYLCASSGQGSEQYFGPGTRLTVT.

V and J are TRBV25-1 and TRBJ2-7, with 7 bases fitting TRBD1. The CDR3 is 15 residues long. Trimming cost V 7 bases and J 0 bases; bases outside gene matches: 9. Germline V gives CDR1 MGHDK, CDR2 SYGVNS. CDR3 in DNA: TGTGCCAGCACCCCCCCCGGGACAGTCTCCTACGAGCAGTACTTC. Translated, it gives CASTPPGTVSYEQYF.

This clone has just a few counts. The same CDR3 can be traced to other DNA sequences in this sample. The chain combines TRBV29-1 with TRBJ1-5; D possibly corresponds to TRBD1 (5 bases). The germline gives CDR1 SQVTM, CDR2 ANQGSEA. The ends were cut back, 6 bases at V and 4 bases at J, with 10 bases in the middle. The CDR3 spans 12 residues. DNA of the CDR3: TGCAGCGTGGGGCAGGAGAATCAGCCCCAGCATTTT. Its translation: CSVGQENQPQHF.

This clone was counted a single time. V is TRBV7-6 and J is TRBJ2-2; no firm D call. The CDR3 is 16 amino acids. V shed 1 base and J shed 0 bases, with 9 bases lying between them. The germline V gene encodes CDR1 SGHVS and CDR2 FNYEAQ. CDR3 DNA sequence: TGTGCCAGCAGCTTAGAGATCCCTACGAACACCGGGGAGCTGTTTTTT. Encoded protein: CASSLEIPTNTGELFF.

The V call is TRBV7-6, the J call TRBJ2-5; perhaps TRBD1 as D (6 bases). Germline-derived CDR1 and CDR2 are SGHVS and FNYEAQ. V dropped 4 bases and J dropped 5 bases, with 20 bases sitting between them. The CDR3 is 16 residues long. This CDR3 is CASSSETGGFLETQYF. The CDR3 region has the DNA TGTGCCAGCAGCTCCGAGACAGGAGGATTCTTGGAGACCCAGTACTTC.

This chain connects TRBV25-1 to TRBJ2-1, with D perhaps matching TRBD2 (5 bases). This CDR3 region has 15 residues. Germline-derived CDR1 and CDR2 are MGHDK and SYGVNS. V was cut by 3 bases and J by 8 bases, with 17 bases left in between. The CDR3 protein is CASSDNLGARDEQFF. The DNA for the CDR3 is TGTGCCAGCAGTGACAACCTGGGAGCTCGGGATGAGCAGTTCTTC. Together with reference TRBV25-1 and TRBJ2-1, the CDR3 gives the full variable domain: EADIYQTPRYLVIGTGKKITLECSQTMGHDKMYWYQQDPGMELHLIHYSYGVNSTEKGDLSSESTVSRIRTEHFPLTLESARPSHTSQYLCASSDNLGARDEQFFGPGTRLTVL.

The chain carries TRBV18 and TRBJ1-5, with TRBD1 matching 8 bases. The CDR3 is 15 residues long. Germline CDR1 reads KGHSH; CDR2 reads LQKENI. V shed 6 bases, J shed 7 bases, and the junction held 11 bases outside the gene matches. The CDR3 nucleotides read TGTGCCAGCTCCTTCTTCGGACAGGGAGGCCAGCCCCAGCATTTT. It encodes CASSFFGQGGQPQHF.

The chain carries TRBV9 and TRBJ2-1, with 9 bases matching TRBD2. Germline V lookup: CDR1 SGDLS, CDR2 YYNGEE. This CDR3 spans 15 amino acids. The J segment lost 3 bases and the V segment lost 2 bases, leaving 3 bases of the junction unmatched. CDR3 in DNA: TGTGCCAGCAGCGTCCCTAGCGGGGACTACAATGAGCAGTTCTTC. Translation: CASSVPSGDYNEQFF. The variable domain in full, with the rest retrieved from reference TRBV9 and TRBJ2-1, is DSGVTQTPKHLITATGQRVTLRCSPRSGDLSVYWYQQSLDQGLQFLIQYYNGEERAKGNILERFSAQQFPDLHSELNLSSLELGDSALYFCASSVPSGDYNEQFFGPGTRLTVL.

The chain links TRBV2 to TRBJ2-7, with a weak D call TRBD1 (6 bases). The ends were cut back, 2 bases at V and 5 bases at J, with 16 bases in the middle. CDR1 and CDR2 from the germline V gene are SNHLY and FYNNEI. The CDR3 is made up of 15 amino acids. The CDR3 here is CASSEPTGGADEQYF. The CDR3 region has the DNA TGTGCCAGCAGTGAACCTACTGGGGGCGCGGACGAGCAGTACTTC.

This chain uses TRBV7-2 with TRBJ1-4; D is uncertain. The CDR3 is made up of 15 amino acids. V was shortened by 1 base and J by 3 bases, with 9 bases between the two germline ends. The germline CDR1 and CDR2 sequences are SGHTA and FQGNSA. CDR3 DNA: TGTGCCAGCAGCTTAGGGGCGTCGGCTAATGAAAAACTGTTTTTT. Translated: CASSLGASANEKLFF.

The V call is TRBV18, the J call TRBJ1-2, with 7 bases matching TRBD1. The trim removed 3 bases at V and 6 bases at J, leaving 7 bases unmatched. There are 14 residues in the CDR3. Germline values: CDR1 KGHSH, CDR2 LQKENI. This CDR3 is CASSPIRDRNGYTF. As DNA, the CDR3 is TGTGCCAGCTCACCTATCCGGGACAGAAATGGCTACACCTTC.

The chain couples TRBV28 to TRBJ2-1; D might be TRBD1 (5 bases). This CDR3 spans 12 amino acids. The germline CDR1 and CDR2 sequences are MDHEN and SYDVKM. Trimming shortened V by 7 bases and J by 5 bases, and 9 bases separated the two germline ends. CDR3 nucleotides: TGTGCCAGCACCGAAGGGGACAATGAGCAGTTCTTC. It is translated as CASTEGDNEQFF.

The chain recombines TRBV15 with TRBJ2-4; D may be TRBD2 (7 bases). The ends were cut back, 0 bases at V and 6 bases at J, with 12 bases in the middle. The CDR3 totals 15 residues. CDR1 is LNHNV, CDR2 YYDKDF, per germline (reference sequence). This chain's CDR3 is CATSREGGVRNIQYF. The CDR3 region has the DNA TGTGCCACCAGCAGAGAAGGGGGGGTCAGAAACATTCAGTACTTC.

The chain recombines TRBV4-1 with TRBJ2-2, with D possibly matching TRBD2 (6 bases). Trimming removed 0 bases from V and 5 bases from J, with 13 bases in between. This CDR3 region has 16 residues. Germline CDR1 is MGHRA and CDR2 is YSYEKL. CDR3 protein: CASSQEAGIGTGELFF. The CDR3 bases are TGCGCCAGCAGCCAAGAGGCGGGAATAGGTACCGGGGAGCTGTTTTTT.

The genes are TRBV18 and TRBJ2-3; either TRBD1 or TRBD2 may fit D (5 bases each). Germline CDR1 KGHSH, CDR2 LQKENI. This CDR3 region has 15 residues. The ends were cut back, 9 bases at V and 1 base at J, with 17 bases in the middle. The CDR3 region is CASNVWGPRTDTQYF. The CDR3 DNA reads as TGTGCCAGTAACGTTTGGGGACCTCGCACAGATACGCAGTATTTT.

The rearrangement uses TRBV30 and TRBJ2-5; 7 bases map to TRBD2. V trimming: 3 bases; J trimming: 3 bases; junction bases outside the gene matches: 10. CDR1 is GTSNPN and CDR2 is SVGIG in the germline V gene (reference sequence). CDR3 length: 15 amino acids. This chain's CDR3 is CAWSKKGLAEETQYF. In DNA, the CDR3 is TGTGCCTGGAGCAAAAAAGGGCTAGCGGAAGAGACCCAGTACTTC.

The CDR3 DNA is TGTGCCAGCAGCCGCGGGGGGACAGGGGGCGGTGGTCAGCCCCAGCATTTT. Translation gives CASSRGGTGGGGQPQHF. The chain employs TRBV7-9 and TRBJ1-5, with TRBD1 matching 12 bases. Germline assignment: CDR1 SEHNR and CDR2 FQNEAQ (reference sequence). J gave up 6 bases and V 5 bases, and 11 bases lay outside the gene matches. The CDR3 runs 17 residues.

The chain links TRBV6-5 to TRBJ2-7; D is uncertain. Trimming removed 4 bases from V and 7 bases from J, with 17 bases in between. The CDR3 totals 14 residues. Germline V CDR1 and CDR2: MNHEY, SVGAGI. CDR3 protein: CASSSPGLSEEQYF. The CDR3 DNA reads TGTGCCAGCAGTTCACCGGGCCTGTCGGAGGAGCAGTACTTC.

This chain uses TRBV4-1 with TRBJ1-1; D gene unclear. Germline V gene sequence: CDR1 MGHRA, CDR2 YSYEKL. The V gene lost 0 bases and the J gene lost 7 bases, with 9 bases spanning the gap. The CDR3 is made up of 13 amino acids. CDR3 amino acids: CASSQEAAGEAFF. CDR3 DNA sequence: TGCGCCAGCAGCCAAGAGGCGGCGGGTGAAGCTTTCTTT.

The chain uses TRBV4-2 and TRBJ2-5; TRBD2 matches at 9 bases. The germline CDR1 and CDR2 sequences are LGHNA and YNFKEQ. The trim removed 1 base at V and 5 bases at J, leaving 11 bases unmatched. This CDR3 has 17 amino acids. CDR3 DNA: TGTGCCAGCAGCCAAGGAGATCTGGCTAGCGGGATGGAGACCCAGTACTTC. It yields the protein CASSQGDLASGMETQYF.

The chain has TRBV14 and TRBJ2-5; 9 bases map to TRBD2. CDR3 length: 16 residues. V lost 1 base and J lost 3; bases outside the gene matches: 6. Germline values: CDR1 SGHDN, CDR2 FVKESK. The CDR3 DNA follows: TGTGCCAGCAGCCAAGTTAGCGGGAGCTTCGAAGAGACCCAGTACTTC. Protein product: CASSQVSGSFEETQYF.

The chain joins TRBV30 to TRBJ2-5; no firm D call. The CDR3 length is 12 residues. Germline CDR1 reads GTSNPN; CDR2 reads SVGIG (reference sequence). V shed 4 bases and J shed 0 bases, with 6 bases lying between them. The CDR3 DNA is TGTGCCTGGACTCCGTACCAAGAGACCCAGTACTTC. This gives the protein CAWTPYQETQYF.